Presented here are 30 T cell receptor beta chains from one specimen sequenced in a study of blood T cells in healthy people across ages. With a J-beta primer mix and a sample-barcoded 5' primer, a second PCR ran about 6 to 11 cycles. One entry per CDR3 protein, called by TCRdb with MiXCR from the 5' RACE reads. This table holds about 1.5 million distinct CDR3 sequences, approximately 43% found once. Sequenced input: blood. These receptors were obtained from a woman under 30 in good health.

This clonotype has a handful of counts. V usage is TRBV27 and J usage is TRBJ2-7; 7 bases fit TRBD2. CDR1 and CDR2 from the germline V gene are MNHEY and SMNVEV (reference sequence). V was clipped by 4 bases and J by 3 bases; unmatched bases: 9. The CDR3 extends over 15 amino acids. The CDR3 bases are TGTGCCAGCAGTTCAGGGACTATCGGGGGCTACGAGCAGTACTTC. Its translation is CASSSGTIGGYEQYF.

The CDR3 DNA follows: TGTGCCAGTACGGACAGCTTATTCAATGAGCAGTACTTC. Amino acids: CASTDSLFNEQYF. V gene TRBV6-1 combines with J gene TRBJ2-5, with D possibly being TRBD1 (6 bases). Germline V gene sequence: CDR1 MNHNS, CDR2 SASEGT. Trimming pared 9 bases from V and 11 bases from J, leaving 22 bases between. The CDR3 runs 13 residues.

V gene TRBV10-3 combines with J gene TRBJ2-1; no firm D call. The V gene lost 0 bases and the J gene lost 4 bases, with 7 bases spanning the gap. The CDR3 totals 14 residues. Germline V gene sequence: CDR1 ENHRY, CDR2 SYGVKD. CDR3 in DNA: TGTGCCATCAGTGAGTCTCTGACTTACAATGAGCAGTTCTTC. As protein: CAISESLTYNEQFF.

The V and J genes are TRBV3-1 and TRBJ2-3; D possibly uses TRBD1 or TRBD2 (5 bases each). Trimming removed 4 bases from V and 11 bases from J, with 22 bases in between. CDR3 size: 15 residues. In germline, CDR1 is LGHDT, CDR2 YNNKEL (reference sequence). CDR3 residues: CASSRRAFPGNEQYF. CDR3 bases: TGTGCCAGCAGCCGGCGGGCCTTCCCAGGGAATGAGCAGTATTTT.

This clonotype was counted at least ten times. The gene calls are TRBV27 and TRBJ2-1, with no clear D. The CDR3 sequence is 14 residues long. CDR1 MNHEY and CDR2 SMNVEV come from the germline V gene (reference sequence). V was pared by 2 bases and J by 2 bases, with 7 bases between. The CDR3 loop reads CASSLSRAYNEQFF. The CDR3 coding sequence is TGTGCCAGCAGTTTAAGTAGAGCCTACAATGAGCAGTTCTTC.

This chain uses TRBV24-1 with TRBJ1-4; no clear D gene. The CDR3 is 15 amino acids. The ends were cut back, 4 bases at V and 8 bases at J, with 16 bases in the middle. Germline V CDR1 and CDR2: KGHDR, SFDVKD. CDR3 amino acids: CATSDPTTAHEKLFF. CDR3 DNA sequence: TGTGCCACCAGTGACCCTACTACCGCCCACGAAAAACTGTTTTTT.

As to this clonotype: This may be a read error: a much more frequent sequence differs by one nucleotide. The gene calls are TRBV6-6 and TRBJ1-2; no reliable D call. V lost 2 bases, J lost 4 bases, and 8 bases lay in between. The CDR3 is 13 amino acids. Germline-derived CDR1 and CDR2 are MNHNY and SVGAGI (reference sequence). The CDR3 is CASSYQDGYGYTF. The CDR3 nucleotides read TGTGCCAGCAGTTACCAGGATGGCTATGGCTACACCTTC.

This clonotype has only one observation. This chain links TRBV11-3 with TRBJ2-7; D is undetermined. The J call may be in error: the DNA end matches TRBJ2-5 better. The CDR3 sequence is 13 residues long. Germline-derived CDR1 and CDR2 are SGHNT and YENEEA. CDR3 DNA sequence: TGTGCCAGCAGCTTAGGACTCATGGAGACCCAGTACTTC. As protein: CASSLGLMETQYF.

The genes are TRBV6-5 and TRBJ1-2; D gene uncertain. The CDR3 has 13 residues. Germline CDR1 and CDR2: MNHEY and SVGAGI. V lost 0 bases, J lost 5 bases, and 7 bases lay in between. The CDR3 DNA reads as TGTGCCAGCAGTTACTCGCGAGGTTATGGCTACACCTTC. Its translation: CASSYSRGYGYTF.

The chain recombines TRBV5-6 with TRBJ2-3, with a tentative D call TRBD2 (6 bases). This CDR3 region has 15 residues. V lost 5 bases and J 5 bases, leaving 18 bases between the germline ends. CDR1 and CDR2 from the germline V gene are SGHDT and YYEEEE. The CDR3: CASSIDLKEGDTQYF. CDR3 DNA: TGTGCCAGCAGTATCGATCTAAAGGAGGGAGATACGCAGTATTTT.

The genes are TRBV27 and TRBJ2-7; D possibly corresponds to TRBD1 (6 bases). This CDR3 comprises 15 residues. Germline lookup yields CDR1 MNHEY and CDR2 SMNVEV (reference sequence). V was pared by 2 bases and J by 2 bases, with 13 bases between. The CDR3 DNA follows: TGTGCCAGCAGTTTAAGGGACACCCCTCCCTACGAGCAGTACTTC. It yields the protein CASSLRDTPPYEQYF.

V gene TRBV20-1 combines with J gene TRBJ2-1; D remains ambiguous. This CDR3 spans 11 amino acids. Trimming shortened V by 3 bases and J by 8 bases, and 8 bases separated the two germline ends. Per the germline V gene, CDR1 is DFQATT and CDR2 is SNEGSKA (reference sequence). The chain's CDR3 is CSARIADEQFF. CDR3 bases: TGCAGTGCTAGGATTGCCGATGAGCAGTTCTTC.

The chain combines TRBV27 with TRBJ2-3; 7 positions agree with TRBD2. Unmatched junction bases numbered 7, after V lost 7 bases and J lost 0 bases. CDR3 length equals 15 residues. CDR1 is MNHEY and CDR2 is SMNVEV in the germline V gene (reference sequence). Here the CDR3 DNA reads TGTGCCAGCACACCGGGGACTACCAGCACAGATACGCAGTATTTT. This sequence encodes CASTPGTTSTDTQYF.

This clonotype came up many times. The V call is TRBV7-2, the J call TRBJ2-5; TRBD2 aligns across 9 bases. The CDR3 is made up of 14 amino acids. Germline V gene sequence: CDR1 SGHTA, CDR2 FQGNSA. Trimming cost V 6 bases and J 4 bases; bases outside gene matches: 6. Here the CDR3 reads CASSFSGRGETQYF. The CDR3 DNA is TGTGCCAGCAGTTTTAGCGGGAGAGGAGAGACCCAGTACTTC.

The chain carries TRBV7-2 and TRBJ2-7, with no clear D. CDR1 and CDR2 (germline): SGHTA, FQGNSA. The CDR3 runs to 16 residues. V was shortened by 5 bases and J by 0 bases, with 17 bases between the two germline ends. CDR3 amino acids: CASSLGPDPSSYEQYF. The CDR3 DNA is TGTGCCAGCAGCCTCGGACCGGACCCCAGCTCCTACGAGCAGTACTTC.

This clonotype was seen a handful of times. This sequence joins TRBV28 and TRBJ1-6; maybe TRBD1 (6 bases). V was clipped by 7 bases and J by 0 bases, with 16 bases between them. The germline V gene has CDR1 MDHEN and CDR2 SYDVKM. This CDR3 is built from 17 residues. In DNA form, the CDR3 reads TGTGCCAGCATCTCCCGGGACACCAGCTCCTATAATTCACCCCTCCACTTT. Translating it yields CASISRDTSSYNSPLHF.

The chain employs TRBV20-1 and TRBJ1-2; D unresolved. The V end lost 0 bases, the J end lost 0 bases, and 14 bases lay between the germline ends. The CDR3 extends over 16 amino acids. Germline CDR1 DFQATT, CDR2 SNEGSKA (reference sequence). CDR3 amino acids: CSARDRRREANYGYTF. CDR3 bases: TGCAGTGCTAGAGATAGGAGAAGGGAAGCTAACTATGGCTACACCTTC.

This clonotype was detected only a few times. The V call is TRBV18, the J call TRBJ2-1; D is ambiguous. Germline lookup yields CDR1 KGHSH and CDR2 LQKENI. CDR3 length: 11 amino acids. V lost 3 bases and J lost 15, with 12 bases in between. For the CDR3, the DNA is TGTGCCAGCTCACCGGGCCCTATTCGGTTCTTC. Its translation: CASSPGPIRFF. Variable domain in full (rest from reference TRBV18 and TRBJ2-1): NAGVMQNPRHLVRRRGQEARLRCSPMKGHSHVYWYRQLPEEGLKFMVYLQKENIIDESGMPKERFSAEFPKEGPSILRIQQVVRGDSAAYFCASSPGPIRFFGPGTRLTVL.

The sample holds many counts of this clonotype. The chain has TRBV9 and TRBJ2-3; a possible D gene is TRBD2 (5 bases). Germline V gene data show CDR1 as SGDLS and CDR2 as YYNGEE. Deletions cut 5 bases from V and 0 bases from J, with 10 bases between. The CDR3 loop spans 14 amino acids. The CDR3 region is CASSVRTSTDTQYF. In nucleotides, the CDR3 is TGTGCCAGCAGTGTCCGGACTAGCACAGATACGCAGTATTTT.

CDR3 sequence: CASSPRDRGEQPQHF. The CDR3 DNA sequence: TGTGCCAGCAGTCCCCGGGACAGGGGTGAGCAGCCCCAGCATTTT. This chain connects TRBV6-5 to TRBJ1-5; 10 bases are a match to TRBD1. In germline, CDR1 is MNHEY, CDR2 SVGAGI. V shed 5 bases and J 7 bases; nucleotides not matched to a gene: 8. CDR3 length: 15 residues.

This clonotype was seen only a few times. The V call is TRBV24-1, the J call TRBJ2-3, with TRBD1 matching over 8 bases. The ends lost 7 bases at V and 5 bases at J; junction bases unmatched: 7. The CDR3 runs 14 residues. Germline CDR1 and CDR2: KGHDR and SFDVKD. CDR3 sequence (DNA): TGTGCCACCAGCCATAAACAGGGGGGAGATACGCAGTATTTT. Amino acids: CATSHKQGGDTQYF.

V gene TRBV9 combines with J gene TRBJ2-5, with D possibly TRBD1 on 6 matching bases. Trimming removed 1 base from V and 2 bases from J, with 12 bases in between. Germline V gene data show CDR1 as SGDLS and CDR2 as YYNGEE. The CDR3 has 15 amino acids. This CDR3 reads CASSVSSGQQETQYF. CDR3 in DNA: TGTGCCAGCAGCGTATCGAGCGGACAGCAAGAGACCCAGTACTTC.

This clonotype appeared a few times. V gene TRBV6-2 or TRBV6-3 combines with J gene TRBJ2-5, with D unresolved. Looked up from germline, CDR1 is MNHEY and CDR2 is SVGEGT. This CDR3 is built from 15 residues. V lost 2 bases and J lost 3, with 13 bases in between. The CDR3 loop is CASSYRRAGKETQYF. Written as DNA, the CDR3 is TGTGCCAGCAGTTACAGGAGAGCCGGCAAAGAGACCCAGTACTTC.

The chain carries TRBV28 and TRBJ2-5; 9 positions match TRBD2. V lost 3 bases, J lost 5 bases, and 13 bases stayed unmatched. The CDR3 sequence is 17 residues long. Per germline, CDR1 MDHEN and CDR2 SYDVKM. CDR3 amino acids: CASSFRRELAGMETQYF. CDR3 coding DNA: TGTGCCAGCAGTTTCCGGCGTGAGCTAGCGGGAATGGAGACCCAGTACTTC.

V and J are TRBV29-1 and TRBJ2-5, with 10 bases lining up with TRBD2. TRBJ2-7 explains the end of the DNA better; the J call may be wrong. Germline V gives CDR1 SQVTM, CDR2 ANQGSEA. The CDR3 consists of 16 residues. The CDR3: CSVEGDKAGGVNEQYF. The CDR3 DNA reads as TGCAGCGTTGAAGGGGATAAAGCGGGAGGGGTTAACGAGCAGTACTTC.

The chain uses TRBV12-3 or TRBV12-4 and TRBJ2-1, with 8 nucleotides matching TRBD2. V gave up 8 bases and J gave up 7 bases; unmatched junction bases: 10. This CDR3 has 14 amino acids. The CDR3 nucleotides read TGTGCCAGCCGGGTTTGGACGGGGGGGAATGAGCAGTTCTTC. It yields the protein CASRVWTGGNEQFF.

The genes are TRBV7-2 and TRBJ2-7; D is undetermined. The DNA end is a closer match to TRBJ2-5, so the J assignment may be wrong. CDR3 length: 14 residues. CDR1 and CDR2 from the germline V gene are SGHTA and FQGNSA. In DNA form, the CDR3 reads TGTGCCAGCAGCTTAGAGACAAAGGCCGGGACCCAGTACTTC. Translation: CASSLETKAGTQYF.

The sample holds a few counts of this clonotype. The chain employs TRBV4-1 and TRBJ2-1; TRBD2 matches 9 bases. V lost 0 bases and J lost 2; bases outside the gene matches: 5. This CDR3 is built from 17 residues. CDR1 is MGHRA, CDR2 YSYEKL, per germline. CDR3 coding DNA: TGCGCCAGCAGCCAAGATGCTAGCGGGGCCACCTACAATGAGCAGTTCTTC. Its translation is CASSQDASGATYNEQFF.

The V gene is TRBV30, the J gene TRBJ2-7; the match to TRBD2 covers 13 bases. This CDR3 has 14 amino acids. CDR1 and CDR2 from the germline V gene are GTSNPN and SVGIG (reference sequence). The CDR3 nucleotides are TGTGCTCTCCAACTAGCGGGGGGGTACAATGAGCAGTACTTC. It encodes CALQLAGGYNEQYF.

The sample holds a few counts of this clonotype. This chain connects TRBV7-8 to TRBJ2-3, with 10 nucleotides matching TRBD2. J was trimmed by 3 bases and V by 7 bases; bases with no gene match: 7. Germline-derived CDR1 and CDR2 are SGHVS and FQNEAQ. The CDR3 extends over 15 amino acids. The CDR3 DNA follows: TGTGCCAGCATCCCTCTAGCGGGAGCAACAGATACGCAGTATTTT. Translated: CASIPLAGATDTQYF. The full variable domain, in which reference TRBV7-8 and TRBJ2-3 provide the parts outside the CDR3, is GAGVSQSPRYKVAKRGQDVALRCDPISGHVSLFWYQQALGQGPEFLTYFQNEAQLDKSGLPSDRFFAERPEGSVSTLKIQRTQQEDSAVYLCASIPLAGATDTQYFGPGTRLTVL.